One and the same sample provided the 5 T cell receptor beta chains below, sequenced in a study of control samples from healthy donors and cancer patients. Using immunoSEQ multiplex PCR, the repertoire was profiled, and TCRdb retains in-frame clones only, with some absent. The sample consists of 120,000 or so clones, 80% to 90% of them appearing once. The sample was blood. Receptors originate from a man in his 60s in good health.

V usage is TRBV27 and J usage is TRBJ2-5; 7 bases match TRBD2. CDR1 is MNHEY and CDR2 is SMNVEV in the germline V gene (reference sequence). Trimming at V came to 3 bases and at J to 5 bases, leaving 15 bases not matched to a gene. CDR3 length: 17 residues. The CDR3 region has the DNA TGTGCCAGCAGTTTGCCAGGGCGGGGCGGGGGTAGTGAGACCCAGTACTTC. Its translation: CASSLPGRGGGSETQYF.

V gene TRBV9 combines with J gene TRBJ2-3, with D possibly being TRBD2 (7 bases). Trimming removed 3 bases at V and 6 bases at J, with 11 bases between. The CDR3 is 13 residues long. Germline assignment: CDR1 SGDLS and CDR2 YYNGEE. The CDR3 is CASSAGRGDTQYF. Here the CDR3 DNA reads TGTGCCAGCAGCGCAGGGAGGGGGGATACGCAGTATTTT.

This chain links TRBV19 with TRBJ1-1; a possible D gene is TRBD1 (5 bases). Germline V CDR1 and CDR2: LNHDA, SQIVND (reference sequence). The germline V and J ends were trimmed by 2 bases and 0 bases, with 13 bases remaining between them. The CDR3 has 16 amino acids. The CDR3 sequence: CASSITPTAMNTEAFF. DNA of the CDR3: TGTGCCAGTAGTATAACCCCGACAGCTATGAACACTGAAGCTTTCTTT.

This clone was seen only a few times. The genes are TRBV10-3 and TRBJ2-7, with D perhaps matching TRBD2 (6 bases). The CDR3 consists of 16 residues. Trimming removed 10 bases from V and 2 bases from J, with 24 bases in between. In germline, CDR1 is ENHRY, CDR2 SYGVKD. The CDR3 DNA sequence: TGTGCCAGCACGGCCGGGATAGGGGCGGGGACCTACGAGCAGTACTTC. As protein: CASTAGIGAGTYEQYF.

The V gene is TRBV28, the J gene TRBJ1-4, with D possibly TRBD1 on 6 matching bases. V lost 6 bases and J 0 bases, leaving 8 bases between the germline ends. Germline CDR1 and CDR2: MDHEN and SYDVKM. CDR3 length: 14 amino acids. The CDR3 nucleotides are TGTGCCAGCAGCAGGACAGCAACTAATGAAAAACTGTTTTTT. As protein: CASSRTATNEKLFF. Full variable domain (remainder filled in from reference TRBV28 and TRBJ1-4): DVKVTQSSRYLVKRTGEKVFLECVQDMDHENMFWYRQDPGLGLRLIYFSYDVKMKEKGDIPEGYSVSREKKERFSLILESASTNQTSMYLCASSRTATNEKLFFGSGTQLSVL.